Below, 14 T cell receptor beta chains from the same sample are listed, as sequenced in a study of T cell responses to AZD1222 COVID-19 vaccine (dated by TCRdb to the early 2020s). The time point label corresponds to: sample from adult after SARS-CoV-2 infection, after symptom onset. Library generation was performed with the immunoSEQ multiplex PCR assay. Here the immuneACCESS table is served through TCRdb, limited to in-frame sequences with V and J called. Missing clones are a known gap in these copies; in checked studies unresolved V genes cover under half, and the rest lacks a known reason. The sample table contains some 150,000 clones; only one count was recorded for approximately 91% of them. Roughly 6.9% of the sample rests with the top ten. The sequencing here drew on peripheral blood, taken after recovery from COVID-19. Receptor source: an adult who had recovered from COVID-19.

The CDR3 DNA follows: TGTGCCAGTGTACTAGGGGAGACCCAGTACTTC. As protein: CASVLGETQYF. V usage is TRBV2 and J usage is TRBJ2-5; TRBD2 is a possible D gene (5 bases). From germline, CDR1 is SNHLY and CDR2 FYNNEI. V shed 9 bases and J shed 5 bases, with 10 bases lying between them. The CDR3 totals 11 residues. Supplemented by reference TRBV2 and TRBJ2-5, the full variable domain reads EPEVTQTPSHQVTQMGQEVILRCVPISNHLYFYWYRQILGQKVEFLVSFYNNEISEKSEIFDDQFSVERPDGSNFTLKIRSTKLEDSAMYFCASVLGETQYFGPGTRLLVL.

The chain couples TRBV7-3 to TRBJ2-1, with a possible D match to TRBD1 (6 bases). In germline, CDR1 is SGHTA, CDR2 FQGTGA. The CDR3 contains 19 residues. The germline V and J ends were trimmed by 5 bases and 4 bases, with 27 bases remaining between them. The CDR3: CASSRIALGREGGYNEQFF. The CDR3 region has the DNA TGTGCCAGCAGCCGTATCGCCTTGGGACGGGAAGGGGGATACAATGAGCAGTTCTTC.

In this sample, this clone turned up a few times. The rearrangement links TRBV4-3 to TRBJ1-2; D perhaps matches TRBD1 (5 bases). Germline V CDR1 and CDR2: LGHNA, YSLEER. V was trimmed by 0 bases and J by 2 bases, leaving 22 bases between them. This CDR3 is 19 amino acids long. The CDR3 nucleotides read TGCGCCAGCAGCCAAGAAGAGCAGGGTCCGGACAAAAGGAACTATGGCTACACCTTC. It codes for CASSQEEQGPDKRNYGYTF.

The chain joins TRBV2 to TRBJ1-1; TRBD1 matches at 7 bases. Germline V gene lookup returns CDR1 SNHLY and CDR2 FYNNEI. The CDR3 totals 15 residues. V gave up 6 bases and J gave up 5 bases; unmatched junction bases: 12. The CDR3 bases are TGTGCCAGCAGGCAACTACGGACAGGCAGTACTGAAGCTTTCTTT. Encoded protein: CASRQLRTGSTEAFF.

This clone was detected once. V usage is TRBV9 and J usage is TRBJ2-1; 7 bases fit TRBD2. Germline V gene sequence: CDR1 SGDLS, CDR2 YYNGEE. With V trimmed by 2 bases and J by 5 bases, 7 bases remained unmatched. The CDR3 has 15 residues. CDR3 nucleotide sequence: TGTGCCAGCAGCGTGGGGGGAGCGGGACACAATGAGCAGTTCTTC. It specifies CASSVGGAGHNEQFF.

This clone was seen just once. J is TRBJ2-7 and V is TRBV19, with a weak D call TRBD1 (5 bases). V was cut by 6 bases and J by 7 bases, with 19 bases left in between. The CDR3 runs to 14 residues. CDR1 LNHDA and CDR2 SQIVND come from the germline V gene (reference sequence). The CDR3 DNA follows: TGTGCCAGTAGCCAAAAAATAGGGGCTGGTGAGCAGTACTTC. This gives the protein CASSQKIGAGEQYF.

This chain links TRBV15 with TRBJ2-7; D is undetermined. In germline, CDR1 is LNHNV, CDR2 YYDKDF (reference sequence). The CDR3 totals 15 residues. The V end lost 1 base, the J end lost 2 bases, and 12 bases lay between the germline ends. The CDR3 bases are TGTGCCACCAGCAGAGGAGGCGACCCGACCTACGAGCAGTACTTC. Translating it yields CATSRGGDPTYEQYF.

This chain joins TRBV29-1 and TRBJ2-3; possible D gene TRBD1, 6 bases. Between the trimmed V and J ends, which lost 3 bases and 6 bases, there was a span of 10 bases. The CDR3 loop spans 12 amino acids. The V gene's germline CDR1 is SQVTM and CDR2 ANQGSEA. The CDR3 nucleotides read TGCAGCGTTGACGCAGGGGAGGATACGCAGTATTTT. It translates to CSVDAGEDTQYF.

The chain links TRBV5-1 to TRBJ1-1; no clear D gene. V gave up 0 bases and J gave up 7 bases, with 13 bases separating them. Per the germline V gene, CDR1 is SGHRS and CDR2 is YFSETQ. The CDR3 covers 14 residues. CDR3 region: CASSLVPGQDEAFF. The CDR3 DNA reads TGCGCCAGCAGCTTGGTACCAGGCCAGGATGAAGCTTTCTTT.

This chain connects TRBV11-2 to TRBJ1-5; D gene unclear. Germline CDR1 is SGHAT and CDR2 is FQNNGV. The V and J ends lost 4 bases and 0 bases respectively, with 7 bases between them. The CDR3 covers 14 residues. The CDR3: CASSSGFSNQPQHF. In nucleotides, the CDR3 is TGTGCCAGCAGCTCGGGATTTAGCAATCAGCCCCAGCATTTT.

This chain joins TRBV9 and TRBJ2-4, with D possibly TRBD1 on 6 matching bases. The CDR3 is 15 residues long. V lost 4 bases and J 2 bases, leaving 13 bases between the germline ends. Germline lookup yields CDR1 SGDLS and CDR2 YYNGEE. CDR3 in amino acids: CASSSVTGTKNIQYF. The CDR3 region has the DNA TGTGCCAGCAGCTCAGTAACAGGGACCAAAAACATTCAGTACTTC.

V usage is TRBV3-1 (or the pseudogene TRBV3-2) and J usage is TRBJ2-7; 16 positions agree with TRBD2. Losses at the gene ends were 3 bases for V and 5 bases for J; bases not matched to a gene: 1. The CDR3 loop spans 15 amino acids. Germline CDR1 LGHDT, CDR2 YNNKEL (reference sequence). CDR3 region: CASSQGLAGGHEQYF. As DNA, the CDR3 is TGTGCCAGCAGCCAGGGACTAGCGGGAGGGCACGAGCAGTACTTC.

The chain couples TRBV9 to TRBJ2-2; 11 positions match TRBD2. The length of the CDR3 is 17 residues. Germline CDR1 SGDLS, CDR2 YYNGEE. Trimming took 0 bases from V and 5 from J; bases not matched to a gene: 6. The CDR3 nucleotides read TGTGCCAGCAGCGTAGGTAGCGGGGGGGCGAGAACCGGGGAGCTGTTTTTT. Its protein is CASSVGSGGARTGELFF.

V usage is TRBV11-3 and J usage is TRBJ1-4; no definite D call. This CDR3 region has 16 residues. Trimming took off 1 base at V and 4 bases at J, with 13 bases between the two ends. CDR1 and CDR2 from the germline V gene are SGHNT and YENEEA. Here the CDR3 reads CASSLVPFTINEKLFF. The CDR3 DNA reads as TGTGCCAGCAGCTTAGTGCCCTTTACCATTAATGAAAAACTGTTTTTT.